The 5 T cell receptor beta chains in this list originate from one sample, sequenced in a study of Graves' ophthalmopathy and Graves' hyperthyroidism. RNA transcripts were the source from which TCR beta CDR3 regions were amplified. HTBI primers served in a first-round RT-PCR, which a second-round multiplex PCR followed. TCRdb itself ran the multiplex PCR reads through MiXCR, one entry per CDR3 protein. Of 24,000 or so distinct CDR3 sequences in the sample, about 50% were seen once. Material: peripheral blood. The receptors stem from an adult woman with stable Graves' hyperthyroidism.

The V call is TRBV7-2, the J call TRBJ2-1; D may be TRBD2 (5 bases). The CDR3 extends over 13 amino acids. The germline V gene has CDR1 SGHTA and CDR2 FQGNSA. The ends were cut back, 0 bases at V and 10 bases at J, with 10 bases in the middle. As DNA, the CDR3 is TGTGCCAGCAGCTTAGCGGGAGTGGGGGAGCAGTTCTTC. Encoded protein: CASSLAGVGEQFF. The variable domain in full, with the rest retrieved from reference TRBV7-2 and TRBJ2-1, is GAGVSQSPSNKVTEKGKDVELRCDPISGHTALYWYRQSLGQGLEFLIYFQGNSAPDKSGLPSDRFSAERTGGSVSTLTIQRTQQEDSAVYLCASSLAGVGEQFFGPGTRLTVL.

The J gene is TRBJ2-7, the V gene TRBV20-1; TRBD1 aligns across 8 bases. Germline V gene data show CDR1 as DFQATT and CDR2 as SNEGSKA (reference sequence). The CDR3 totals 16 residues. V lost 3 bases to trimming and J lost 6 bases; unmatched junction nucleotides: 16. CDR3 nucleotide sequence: TGCAGTGCTAGGCCCGGGACAGGAGGATTCTTTGGCGAGCAGTACTTC. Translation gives CSARPGTGGFFGEQYF.

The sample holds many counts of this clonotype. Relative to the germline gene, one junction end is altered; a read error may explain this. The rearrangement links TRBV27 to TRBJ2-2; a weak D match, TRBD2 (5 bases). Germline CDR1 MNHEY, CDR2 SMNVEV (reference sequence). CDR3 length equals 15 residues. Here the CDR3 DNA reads TGTGCCAGCAGTTTTAAACCCCATGGTGCCGGGGAGCTGTTTTTC. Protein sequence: CASSFKPHGAGELFF.

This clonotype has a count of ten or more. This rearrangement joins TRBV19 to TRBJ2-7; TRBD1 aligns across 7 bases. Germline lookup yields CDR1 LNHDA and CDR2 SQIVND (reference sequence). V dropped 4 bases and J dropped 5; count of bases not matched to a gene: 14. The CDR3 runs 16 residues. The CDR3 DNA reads TGTGCCAGTAGTAACCTGCCGGGACAGACATCCCACGAGCAGTACTTC. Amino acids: CASSNLPGQTSHEQYF.

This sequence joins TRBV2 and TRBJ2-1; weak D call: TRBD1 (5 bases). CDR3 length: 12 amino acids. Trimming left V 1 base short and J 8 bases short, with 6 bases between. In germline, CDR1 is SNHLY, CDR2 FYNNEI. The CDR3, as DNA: TGTGCCAGCAGTGAAGGGGGCTATGAGCAGTTCTTC. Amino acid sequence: CASSEGGYEQFF.